A selection of T cell receptor beta chains follows, all from one sample in a study of OX40 agonist ivuxolimab in advanced cancers. Assay used: immunoSEQ multiplex PCR; TCRdb lists only in-frame clones, some missing. In the table there are tens of thousands of clones, roughly nine tenths of which are singletons. The specimen was CD4+ or CD8+ T cells sorted from blood, collected in a trial of the OX40 agonist ivuxolimab. The receptor source for this set is an adult with an advanced solid tumor such as melanoma, head and neck, liver or kidney cancer. Both conserved end residues are part of each CDR3. D genes are given only for firm matches. The size field is filled for only some rows; it gives once, few, many or a size class.

cdr3_nt cdr3_aa j_call clone_size v_call d_call
TGTGCCAGCAGTACCTTAAGCTCCTACGAGCAGTACTTC CASSTLSSYEQYF TRBJ2-7 . TRBV6-6 .
TGTGCCAGCAGTTTAGGGGTCGGTACAGGGGAGCTTGGGGCTTTCTTT CASSLGVGTGELGAFF TRBJ1-1 . TRBV28 TRBD1
TGTGCCAGCAGCCCCCAGGGTGGGAACACCGGGGAGCTGTTTTTT CASSPQGGNTGELFF TRBJ2-2 . TRBV7-3 .
TGTGCCTGGAGTGCCGCCGACCCGAAGGTAGGTGGCTACACCTTC CAWSAADPKVGGYTF TRBJ1-2 . TRBV30 .
TGTGCCAGCAGTCCCCCCCGAGCGGGAAGGAACACCGGGGAGCTGTTTTTT CASSPPRAGRNTGELFF TRBJ2-2 . TRBV28 TRBD2
TGTGCCATCAGTTCGACAGGGAATGAAAAACTGTTTTTT CAISSTGNEKLFF TRBJ1-4 . TRBV10-3 TRBD1
TGTGCCAGCAGTCGATCTAGCGGGATAGAGTTCTTC CASSRSSGIEFF TRBJ2-1 . TRBV2 TRBD2
TGTGCCACCAGCCGAGGGATGTATAGCAATCAGCCCCAGCATTTT CATSRGMYSNQPQHF TRBJ1-5 . TRBV15 .
TGCGCCAGCTTCCGGGACAAAGCCCACATATGTGAGCAGTTCTTC CASFRDKAHICEQFF TRBJ2-1 few TRBV10-1 .
TGTGCCAGCAGCTTGGGGGGCTACGAGACCCAGTACTTC CASSLGGYETQYF TRBJ2-5 . TRBV5-4 .
TGTGCCAGCAGTTACTCGAATGTGCCTACGTACCTTGAGCAGTTCTTC CASSYSNVPTYLEQFF TRBJ2-1 . TRBV6-5 .
TGTGCCAGCAGTTCCCCCTCATGGCAGGGGGGACCCTACGAGCAGTACTTC CASSSPSWQGGPYEQYF TRBJ2-7 . TRBV28 .
TGTGCCAGCAGTGTCGGAGGGGAGTACTATGGCTACACCTTC CASSVGGEYYGYTF TRBJ1-2 few TRBV25-1 .
TGCAGCGTTGAAACGGCGGGAGGCCTGGGGAATGAGCAGTTCTTC CSVETAGGLGNEQFF TRBJ2-1 . TRBV29-1 TRBD2
TGTGCCAGCAGTGTGAACCCGGAGGGAAACACCATATATTTT CASSVNPEGNTIYF TRBJ1-3 . TRBV6-1 .
TGTGCCACCAGCAGGGGGCTCAGCTGGGATGAGCAGTTCTTC CATSRGLSWDEQFF TRBJ2-1 . TRBV15 .
TGTGCCAGCTCACTTAGAGGACAAGAGACCCAGTACTTC CASSLRGQETQYF TRBJ2-5 . TRBV18 .
TGTGCCAGCAGTGGAGGGACAGAGCATGGCTACACCTTC CASSGGTEHGYTF TRBJ1-2 . TRBV28 TRBD1
TGTGCCAGCAACGGACAGGGGGGAGCAGATACGCAGTATTTT CASNGQGGADTQYF TRBJ2-3 . TRBV6-4 TRBD1
TGTGCCAGCGGACCCTCTAAAAGTGAAAAACTGTTTTTT CASGPSKSEKLFF TRBJ1-4 . TRBV6-1 .
TGTGCCAGCAGTTTGGCCAGATCGAGGAACTACGAGCAGTACTTC CASSLARSRNYEQYF TRBJ2-7 . TRBV27 .
TGTGCCAGTAGACAGGGGCGCGGAGGCTACACCTTC CASRQGRGGYTF TRBJ1-2 . TRBV19 TRBD1
TGCGCCAGCACCCAGGGGGGGAACACTGAAGCTTTCTTT CASTQGGNTEAFF TRBJ1-1 . TRBV5-1 TRBD1
TGTGCCAGCTCACCAGTACAGGGGAAAACCGGGGAGCTGTTTTTT CASSPVQGKTGELFF TRBJ2-2 . TRBV18 TRBD1
TGTGCCAGCAGCCAATCCACAGGGAGCACTGAAGCTTTCTTT CASSQSTGSTEAFF TRBJ1-1 . TRBV14 .
TGTGCCAGCAGTTTAGCCGGGCTGGACCAAGAGACCCAGTACTTC CASSLAGLDQETQYF TRBJ2-5 . TRBV28 .
TGTGCCAGCTCCCTTACTAGTTCCTCCTACGAGCAGTACTTC CASSLTSSSYEQYF TRBJ2-7 . TRBV18 .
TGTGCCAGCAGCTTCGGTGGACCCAATGAGCAGTTCTTC CASSFGGPNEQFF TRBJ2-1 . TRBV7-3 .
TGTGCCAGCAGCCCTAGCGGCCTCTCCTACGAGCAGTACTTC CASSPSGLSYEQYF TRBJ2-7 . TRBV6-5 TRBD2
TGTGCCAGCAGCCCCCCCGGGAGAATGGGCAATGAGCAGTTCTTC CASSPPGRMGNEQFF TRBJ2-1 . TRBV6-6 .
TGCGCCAGCAGCTCAGGAGTCCGAGGGCCAGTTACAGATACGCAGTATTTT CASSSGVRGPVTDTQYF TRBJ2-3 once TRBV5-1 .
TGTGCCAGCACCGACCTACTAGCGGTTAGCTCCTACAATGAGCAGTTCTTC CASTDLLAVSSYNEQFF TRBJ2-1 . TRBV2 TRBD2
TGCGCCAGCAGCCAACACAGGACTAGCGGGGACTACGAGCAGTACTTC CASSQHRTSGDYEQYF TRBJ2-7 . TRBV4-1 TRBD2
TGTGCCAGCGGAGACAGGGGAGTTTCTTACGAGCAGTACTTC CASGDRGVSYEQYF TRBJ2-7 . TRBV6-5 TRBD1
TGTGCCAGCAGTTCACAGGGGGGTGAGCAGTTCTTC CASSSQGGEQFF TRBJ2-1 . TRBV6-4 TRBD1
TGCGCCAGCAGCCAAGATACAGGTAAAGAGACCCAGTACTTC CASSQDTGKETQYF TRBJ2-5 few TRBV4-3 .
TGCGCCAGCAGCCAAGAGTATTACGGGCTAGCAGGCAATGAGCAGTTCTTC CASSQEYYGLAGNEQFF TRBJ2-1 . TRBV4-3 .
TGTGCCAGTACCCGGGGGCAGGGCAATGGCTACACCTTC CASTRGQGNGYTF TRBJ1-2 . TRBV19 .
TGTGCCAGCAGCTTAGCTCAGGGACAGCAGTATGGCTACACCTTC CASSLAQGQQYGYTF TRBJ1-2 . TRBV7-2 TRBD1
TGTGCCACCAACGACAGGGCCACAGATACGCAGTATTTT CATNDRATDTQYF TRBJ2-3 . TRBV19 TRBD1
TGTGCCAGCAGTTACACGGACAGCAGGGGTGAGCAGTTCTTC CASSYTDSRGEQFF TRBJ2-1 . TRBV6-5 .
TGTGCCAGCAGCTTAGCGCCTAGCGGGAGTCACAATGAGCAGTTCTTC CASSLAPSGSHNEQFF TRBJ2-1 . TRBV7-2 TRBD2
TGTGCCAGCAGCTTCACTAGCGGGGTTGCCCTCAATGAGCAGTTCTTC CASSFTSGVALNEQFF TRBJ2-1 . TRBV5-4 TRBD2
TGTGCCAGCAGTCCCAGGGGGGTTTATGGCTACACCTTC CASSPRGVYGYTF TRBJ1-2 few TRBV6-5 TRBD1
TGTGCCAGCAGTACTGAACAGCCCCAGCATTTT CASSTEQPQHF TRBJ1-5 . TRBV28 .